Listed below are T cell receptor beta chains from one sample, sequenced in a study of CD8 T cells in Susac syndrome. TCRdb itself ran the immunoSEQ multiplex PCR reads through MiXCR, one entry per CDR3 protein. This sample carries approximately 25,000 distinct CDR3 sequences, around 93% of them seen once, and the ten largest clones take 0.6% to 0.75%. Sample: CD8+ T cells from PBMCs. The receptors come from a human donor with Susac syndrome. The CDR3 runs from the conserved cysteine through the conserved F or W. A D gene is named only where the DNA matches it firmly. Expanded clones get a size class; other rows say once, few or many, or leave the size out.

V	J	D	size	CDR3	DNA
TRBV24-1	TRBJ2-3	.	.	CATRPPPGGTDTQYF	TGTGCCACCAGACCTCCCCCGGGGGGCACAGATACGCAGTATTTT
TRBV28	TRBJ1-4	.	.	CASSFRAIATNEKLFF	TGTGCCAGCAGTTTTCGGGCAATTGCAACTAATGAAAAACTGTTTTTT
TRBV7-9	TRBJ2-4	.	.	CVSSRNRSLAKNIQYF	TGTGTCAGCAGCCGTAACAGGTCTCTAGCCAAAAACATTCAGTACTTC
TRBV7-6	TRBJ2-5	.	.	CASSLLETADRGTQYF	TGTGCCAGCAGCTTACTAGAAACCGCGGACCGCGGGACCCAGTACTTC
TRBV19	TRBJ2-6	.	once	CASSGTYSGANVLTF	TGTGCCAGTAGTGGGACCTACTCTGGGGCCAACGTCCTGACTTTC
TRBV4-2	TRBJ2-7	TRBD1	.	CASRLGRGQDEQYF	TGTGCCAGCAGGCTAGGCAGGGGGCAAGACGAGCAGTACTTC
TRBV6-2/TRBV6-3	TRBJ2-7	.	.	CASETGNEQYF	TGTGCCAGCGAGACAGGTAACGAGCAGTACTTC
TRBV28	TRBJ2-7	TRBD1	.	CASSLGTDYYEQYF	TGTGCCAGCAGTTTGGGGACAGATTACTACGAGCAGTACTTC
TRBV9	TRBJ2-3	.	.	CASSVVDPDTQYF	TGTGCCAGCAGCGTAGTGGACCCAGATACGCAGTATTTT
TRBV4-1	TRBJ2-1	TRBD2	.	CASSQVYSGGVYNEQFF	TGCGCCAGCAGCCAAGTATACAGCGGGGGGGTCTACAATGAGCAGTTCTTC
TRBV11-2	TRBJ2-7	TRBD1	.	CASSFDRGTYEQYF	TGTGCCAGCAGCTTTGACAGGGGAACCTACGAGCAGTACTTC
TRBV28	TRBJ2-5	.	.	CASRDITGPSPGETQYF	TGTGCCAGCAGGGATATAACGGGACCCTCGCCCGGGGAGACCCAGTACTTC
TRBV5-6	TRBJ2-7	TRBD1	.	CASSATGTGLAQYF	TGTGCCAGCAGCGCCACCGGGACAGGCCTCGCGCAGTACTTC
TRBV12-5	TRBJ2-1	TRBD2	.	CASGLYTLAGGYRNEQFF	TGTGCTAGTGGTTTGTACACCCTAGCGGGGGGGTATCGCAATGAGCAGTTCTTC
TRBV4-3	TRBJ2-1	.	.	CASSLYTEGPRRNEQFF	TGCGCCAGCAGCCTATATACTGAAGGACCTCGTCGGAATGAGCAGTTCTTC
TRBV27	TRBJ1-5	.	once	CASSLSGNQPQHF	TGTGCCAGCAGTTTGTCCGGCAATCAGCCCCAGCATTTT
TRBV11-2	TRBJ2-1	.	.	CASRVGNEQFF	TGTGCCAGCCGCGTGGGGAACGAGCAGTTCTTC
TRBV27	TRBJ2-7	.	.	CATATGSYEQYF	TGTGCCACCGCGACAGGATCCTACGAGCAGTACTTC
TRBV13	TRBJ2-7	TRBD2	.	CASSEASSGGTYEQYF	TGTGCCAGCAGCGAAGCCTCTAGCGGGGGGACGTACGAGCAGTACTTC
TRBV4-1	TRBJ1-1	.	.	CASSQDPGLQSEAFF	TGCGCCAGCAGCCAAGATCCGGGTTTACAGTCTGAAGCTTTCTTT
TRBV20-1	TRBJ2-4	.	.	CSARDRGPWNIQYF	TGCAGTGCTAGAGATCGGGGGCCCTGGAACATTCAGTACTTC
TRBV11-2	TRBJ2-7	.	.	CASSFPGGWPYEQYF	TGTGCCAGCAGCTTCCCCGGGGGTTGGCCCTACGAGCAGTACTTC
TRBV6-5	TRBJ2-7	.	once	CTSSDSYEQYF	TGTACCAGCTCCGACTCCTACGAGCAGTACTTC
TRBV28	TRBJ2-7	TRBD1	.	CASSLPTDRENSYEQYF	TGTGCCAGCAGTTTACCCACCGACAGGGAGAACTCCTACGAGCAGTACTTC
TRBV11-2	TRBJ2-5	.	.	CASSFGRVIEETQYF	TGTGCCAGCAGCTTCGGCAGGGTGATCGAAGAGACCCAGTACTTC
TRBV5-1	TRBJ1-1	TRBD1	.	CASSLDRGNTEAFF	TGCGCCAGCAGCTTAGACAGGGGGAACACTGAAGCTTTCTTT
TRBV19	TRBJ2-5	.	.	CASSIATQETQYF	TGTGCCAGTAGTATAGCCACCCAAGAGACCCAGTACTTC
TRBV27	TRBJ2-7	.	.	CASSLLGSGDEQYF	TGTGCCAGCAGCCTCTTGGGTTCGGGCGACGAGCAGTACTTC
TRBV29-1	TRBJ2-4	.	.	CSVREAKNIQYF	TGCAGCGTTAGGGAAGCCAAAAACATTCAGTACTTC
TRBV2	TRBJ2-1	TRBD1	.	CASSIGQGFGGEQFF	TGTGCCAGCAGTATAGGACAGGGATTCGGCGGTGAGCAGTTCTTC
TRBV2	TRBJ1-4	TRBD1	.	CASSTTGSWEKLFF	TGTGCCAGCAGTACGACAGGGTCTTGGGAAAAACTGTTTTTT
TRBV28	TRBJ2-7	TRBD1	.	CASSGSGQQIPYEQYF	TGTGCCAGCAGTGGATCGGGACAGCAAATTCCCTACGAGCAGTACTTC
TRBV30	TRBJ2-7	.	.	CAWRRTASYEQYF	TGTGCCTGGAGGCGGACGGCCTCCTACGAGCAGTACTTC
TRBV7-2	TRBJ2-1	TRBD2	once	CASTWTSGVNNEQFF	TGTGCCAGCACCTGGACTAGCGGAGTTAACAATGAGCAGTTCTTC
TRBV4-3	TRBJ2-4	.	.	CASSQDYQGNIQYF	TGCGCCAGCAGCCAAGATTATCAGGGAAACATTCAGTACTTC